This passage covers 4 T cell receptor beta chains from one sample sequenced in a study of blood T cell repertoires in COVID-19. Libraries were prepared by immunoSEQ multiplex PCR; TCRdb keeps only in-frame clonotypes and omits some of them. The table has over 130,000 clones, just under 90% seen once; the top ten hold approximately 11%. Sequencing was done on a sample of peripheral blood. These receptors were taken from a woman aged 80 or over with acute or convalescent COVID-19.

The rearrangement links TRBV29-1 to TRBJ1-2; 8 nucleotides align to TRBD1. V lost 4 bases, J lost 2 bases, and 0 bases stayed unmatched. The germline V gene encodes CDR1 SQVTM and CDR2 ANQGSEA. The CDR3 totals 12 residues. CDR3 DNA sequence: TGCAGCGTTGCAGGGGGCAACTATGGCTACACCTTC. As protein: CSVAGGNYGYTF. Looking up the rest from reference TRBV29-1 and TRBJ1-2 gives the full variable domain: SAVISQKPSRDICQRGTSLTIQCQVDSQVTMMFWYRQQPGQSLTLIATANQGSEATYESGFVIDKFPISRPNLTFSTLTVSNMSPEDSSIYLCSVAGGNYGYTFGSGTRLTVV.

This chain joins TRBV4-2 and TRBJ1-1, with TRBD1 matching over 7 bases. V dropped 0 bases and J dropped 7; count of bases not matched to a gene: 8. The germline V gene has CDR1 LGHNA and CDR2 YNFKEQ. CDR3 length equals 15 residues. The CDR3 protein is CASSQERGGQREAFF. The CDR3 DNA is TGTGCCAGCAGCCAAGAAAGAGGGGGCCAGCGTGAAGCTTTCTTT.

This CDR3 is CASSLRGTGPYEQYF. In nucleotides, the CDR3 is TGTGCCAGCAGCTTGCGCGGGACAGGTCCCTACGAGCAGTACTTC. This chain connects TRBV5-5 to TRBJ2-7; 8 bases align to TRBD1. The germline CDR1 and CDR2 sequences are SGHKS and YYEKEE (reference sequence). CDR3 length equals 15 residues. The trim removed 1 base at V and 2 bases at J, leaving 5 bases unmatched. Using reference TRBV5-5 and TRBJ2-7 for the parts outside the CDR3, the full variable domain is DAGVTQSPTHLIKTRGQQVTLRCSPISGHKSVSWYQQVLGQGPQFIFQYYEKEERGRGNFPDRFSARQFPNYSSELNVNALLLGDSALYLCASSLRGTGPYEQYFGPGTRLTVT.

The chain employs TRBV27 and TRBJ1-4, with 9 bases lining up with TRBD1. CDR1 and CDR2 (germline): MNHEY, SMNVEV (reference sequence). This CDR3 contains 15 residues. Trimming cost V 5 bases and J 6 bases; bases outside gene matches: 7. CDR3: CASSRNRGRYEKLFF. The CDR3 nucleotides are TGTGCCAGCAGTCGTAACAGGGGGCGGTATGAAAAACTGTTTTTT.